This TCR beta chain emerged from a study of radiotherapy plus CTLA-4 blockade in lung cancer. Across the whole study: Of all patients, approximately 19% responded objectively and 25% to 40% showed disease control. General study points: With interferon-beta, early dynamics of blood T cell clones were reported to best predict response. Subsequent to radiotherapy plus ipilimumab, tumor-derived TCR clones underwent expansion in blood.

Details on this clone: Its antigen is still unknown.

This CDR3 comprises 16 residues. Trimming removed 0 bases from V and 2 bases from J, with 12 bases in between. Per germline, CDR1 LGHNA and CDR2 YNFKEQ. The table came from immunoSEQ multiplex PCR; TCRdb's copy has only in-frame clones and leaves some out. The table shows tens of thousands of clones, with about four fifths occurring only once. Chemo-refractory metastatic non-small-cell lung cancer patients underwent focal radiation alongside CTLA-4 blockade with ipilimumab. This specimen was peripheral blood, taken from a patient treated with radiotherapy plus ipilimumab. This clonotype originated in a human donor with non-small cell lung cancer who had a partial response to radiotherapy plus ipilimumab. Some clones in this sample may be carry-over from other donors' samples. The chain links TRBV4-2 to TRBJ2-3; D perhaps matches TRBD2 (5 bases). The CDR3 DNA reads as TGTGCCAGCAGCCAAGAGTTTGACGGGATCACAGATACGCAGTATTTT. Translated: CASSQEFDGITDTQYF.